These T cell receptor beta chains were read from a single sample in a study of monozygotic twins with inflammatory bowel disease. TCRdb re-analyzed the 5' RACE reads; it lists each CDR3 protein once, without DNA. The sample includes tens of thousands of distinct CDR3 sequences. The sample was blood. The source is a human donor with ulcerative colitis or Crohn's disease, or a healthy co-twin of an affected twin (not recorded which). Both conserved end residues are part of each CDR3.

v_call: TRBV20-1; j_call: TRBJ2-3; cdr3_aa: CSATTSGGAEYTQYF
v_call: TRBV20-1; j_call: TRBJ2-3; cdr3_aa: CSACPFSGGSDTQYF
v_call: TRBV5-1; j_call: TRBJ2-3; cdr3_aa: CASSLGHSTDTQYF
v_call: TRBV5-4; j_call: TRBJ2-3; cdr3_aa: CASSLGQGPTDTQYF
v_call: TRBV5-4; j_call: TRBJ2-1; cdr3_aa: CASSLGGGTVNNEQFF
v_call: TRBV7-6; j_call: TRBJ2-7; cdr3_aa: CASSVAQGDEQYF
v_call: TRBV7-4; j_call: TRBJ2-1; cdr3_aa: CASSLADRNYNEQFF
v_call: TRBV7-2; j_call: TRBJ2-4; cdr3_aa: CASSPRLQGHIQYF
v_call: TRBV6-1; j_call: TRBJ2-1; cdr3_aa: CASSTTGLAANEQFF
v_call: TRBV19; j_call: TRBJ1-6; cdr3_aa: CASSQGQQSPLHF
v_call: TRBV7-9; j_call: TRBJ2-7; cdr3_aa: CASSFPGQLFYEQYF
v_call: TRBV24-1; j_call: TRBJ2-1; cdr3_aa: CATSDLGRNLNEQFF
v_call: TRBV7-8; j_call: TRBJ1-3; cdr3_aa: CASSIGILPPGNTIYF
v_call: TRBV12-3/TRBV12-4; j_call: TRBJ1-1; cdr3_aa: CASSPRTGNSAFF
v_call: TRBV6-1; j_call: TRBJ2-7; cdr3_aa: CASRLAGIHEQYF